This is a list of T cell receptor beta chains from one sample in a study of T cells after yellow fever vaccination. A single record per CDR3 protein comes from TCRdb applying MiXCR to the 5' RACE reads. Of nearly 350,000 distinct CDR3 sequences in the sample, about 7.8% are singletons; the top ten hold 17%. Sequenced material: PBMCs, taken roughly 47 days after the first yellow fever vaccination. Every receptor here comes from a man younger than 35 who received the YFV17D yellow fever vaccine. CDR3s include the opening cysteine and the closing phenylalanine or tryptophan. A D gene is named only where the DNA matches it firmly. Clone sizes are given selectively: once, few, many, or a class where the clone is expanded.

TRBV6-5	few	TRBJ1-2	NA	CASSFAPNYGYTF	TGTGCCAGCAGTTTTGCCCCTAACTATGGCTACACCTTC
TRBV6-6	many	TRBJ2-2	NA	CASGWTGELFF	TGTGCCAGCGGTTGGACCGGGGAGCTGTTTTTT
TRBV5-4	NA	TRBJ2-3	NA	CASSLSGYGTDTQYF	TGTGCCAGCAGCTTGTCCGGATACGGCACAGATACGCAGTATTTT
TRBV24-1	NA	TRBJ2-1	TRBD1	CATSRGQGVGNEQFF	TGTGCCACCAGTAGGGGACAGGGGGTCGGAAATGAGCAGTTCTTC
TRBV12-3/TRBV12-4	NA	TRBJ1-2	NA	CASSSRDSYYGYTF	TGTGCCAGCAGTTCGAGAGACAGCTACTATGGCTACACCTTC
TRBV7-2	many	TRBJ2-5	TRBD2	CASSKGLAGVETQYF	TGTGCCAGCAGCAAAGGACTAGCGGGGGTGGAGACCCAGTACTTC
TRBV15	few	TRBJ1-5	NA	CATNAGNQPQHF	TGTGCCACCAACGCAGGGAATCAGCCCCAGCATTTT
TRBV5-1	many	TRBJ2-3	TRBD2	CASSLLGGGADTQYF	TGCGCCAGCAGCCTACTTGGCGGGGGGGCAGATACGCAGTATTTT
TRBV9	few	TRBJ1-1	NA	CAREKDAYDLEAFF	TGTGCCAGGGAGAAAGACGCCTACGATTTAGAAGCTTTCTTT
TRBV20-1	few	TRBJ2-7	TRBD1	CSAKSRDRGAYEQYF	TGCAGTGCTAAGAGCCGGGACAGGGGGGCCTACGAGCAGTACTTC
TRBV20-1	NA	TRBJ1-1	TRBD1	CSARQGAETEAFF	TGCAGTGCTAGACAGGGGGCTGAAACTGAAGCTTTCTTT
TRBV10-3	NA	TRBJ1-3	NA	CAIRLQATSGNTIYF	TGTGCCATCAGGTTACAGGCGACCTCTGGAAACACCATATATTTT
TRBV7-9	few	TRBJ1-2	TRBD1	CASSTQGGNYGYTF	TGTGCCAGCAGCACCCAGGGGGGCAACTATGGCTACACCTTC
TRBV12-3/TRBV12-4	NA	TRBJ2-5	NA	CASSLFRSVAGQETQYF	TGTGCCAGCAGTTTATTCCGGTCCGTGGCAGGGCAAGAGACCCAGTACTTC
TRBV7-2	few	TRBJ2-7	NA	CASSFFLTGTGYEQYF	TGTGCCAGCAGCTTTTTTTTAACCGGGACGGGCTACGAGCAGTACTTC
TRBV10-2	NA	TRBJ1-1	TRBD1	CASRHSRGRNTEAFF	TGCGCCAGCAGACATAGCAGGGGGCGGAACACTGAAGCTTTCTTT
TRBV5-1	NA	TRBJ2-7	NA	CASSTRLGPYSYEQYF	TGCGCCAGCAGCACTCGGCTGGGGCCGTACTCCTACGAGCAGTACTTC
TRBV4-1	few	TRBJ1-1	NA	CASSSTGQTEAFF	TGCGCCAGCAGCTCGACAGGCCAAACTGAAGCTTTCTTT
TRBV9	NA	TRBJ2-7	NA	CASSSSRTGHEQYF	TGTGCCAGCAGCTCATCAAGAACAGGGCACGAGCAGTACTTC
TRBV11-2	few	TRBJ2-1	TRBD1	CASSQQGSSYNEQFF	TGTGCCAGCAGCCAACAGGGGAGCTCCTACAATGAGCAGTTCTTC
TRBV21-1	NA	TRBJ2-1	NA	CASGPTKTRSYNEQFF	TGTGCCAGCGGACCAACTAAGACACGATCCTACAATGAGCAGTTCTTC
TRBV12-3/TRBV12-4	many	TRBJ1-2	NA	CASKAGDRVWGYTF	TGTGCCAGCAAGGCAGGGGATAGGGTTTGGGGCTACACCTTC
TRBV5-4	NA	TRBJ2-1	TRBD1	CASSLVGTGNDEQFF	TGTGCCAGCAGCTTGGTCGGGACAGGGAACGATGAGCAGTTCTTC
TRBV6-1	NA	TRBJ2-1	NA	CASSEAGTAPYNEQFF	TGTGCCAGCAGTGAAGCAGGGACCGCGCCCTACAATGAGCAGTTCTTC
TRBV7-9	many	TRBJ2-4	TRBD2	CASSLVQRGKNIQYF	TGTGCCAGCAGCTTAGTGCAGCGGGGAAAAAACATTCAGTACTTC
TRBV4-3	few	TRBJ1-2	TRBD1	CASSQESGGGTYGYTF	TGCGCCAGCAGCCAAGAGTCAGGAGGGGGCACCTATGGCTACACCTTC
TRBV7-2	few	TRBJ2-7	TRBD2	CASSKSGGTYEQYF	TGTGCCAGCAGCAAAAGCGGGGGAACCTACGAGCAGTACTTC
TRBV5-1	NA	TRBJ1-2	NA	CASSLDPGTYGYTF	TGCGCCAGCAGCTTGGATCCAGGGACCTATGGCTACACCTTC